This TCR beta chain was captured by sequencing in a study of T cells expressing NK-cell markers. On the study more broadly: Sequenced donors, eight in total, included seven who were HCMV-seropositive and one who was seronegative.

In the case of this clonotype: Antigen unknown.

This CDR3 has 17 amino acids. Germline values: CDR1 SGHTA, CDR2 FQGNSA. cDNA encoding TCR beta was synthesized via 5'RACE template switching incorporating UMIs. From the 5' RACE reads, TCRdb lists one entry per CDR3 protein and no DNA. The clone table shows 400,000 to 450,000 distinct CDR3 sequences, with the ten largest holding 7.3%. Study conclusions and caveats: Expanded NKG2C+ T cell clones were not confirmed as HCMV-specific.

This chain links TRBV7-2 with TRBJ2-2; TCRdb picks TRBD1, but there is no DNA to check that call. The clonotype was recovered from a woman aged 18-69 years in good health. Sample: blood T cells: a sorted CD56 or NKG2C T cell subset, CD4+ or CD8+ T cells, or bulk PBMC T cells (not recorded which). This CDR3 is CASSLVLPRGLTGELFF.